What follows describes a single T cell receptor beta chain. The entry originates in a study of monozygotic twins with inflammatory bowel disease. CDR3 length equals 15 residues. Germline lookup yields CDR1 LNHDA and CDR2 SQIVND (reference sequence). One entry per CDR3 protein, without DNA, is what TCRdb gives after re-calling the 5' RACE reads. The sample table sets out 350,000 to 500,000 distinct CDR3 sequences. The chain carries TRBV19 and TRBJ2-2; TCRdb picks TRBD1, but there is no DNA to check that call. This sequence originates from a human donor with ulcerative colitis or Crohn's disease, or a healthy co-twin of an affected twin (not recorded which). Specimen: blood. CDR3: CASSIRASGAGELFF.